Shown below are 17 T cell receptor beta chains from a single sample sequenced in a study of neurological immune-mediated disorders. TCRdb re-called the 5' RACE reads with MiXCR, one entry per CDR3 protein. The table has some 86,000 distinct CDR3 sequences, 2.5% to 3% seen once; the top ten hold about 1%. Specimen: PBMCs. The source of these receptors is a woman in her thirties with multiple sclerosis.

The chain is built from TRBV30 and TRBJ1-3, with a tentative D call TRBD1 (5 bases). Germline V gene lookup returns CDR1 GTSNPN and CDR2 SVGIG (reference sequence). The CDR3 contains 13 residues. The V end lost 6 bases, the J end lost 2 bases, and 11 bases lay between the germline ends. CDR3 sequence reads: CACKGVAGNTIYF. The CDR3 nucleotides read TGTGCCTGTAAAGGGGTTGCTGGAAACACCATATATTTT.

A word on this clonotype: A read error may explain this, as a much larger clone is one base away. No conserved phenylalanine or tryptophan is present at the end of the CDR3, so a read error is the likely explanation. The rearrangement links TRBV20-1 to TRBJ2-7; TRBD1 matches 7 bases. V shed 5 bases and J 4 bases; nucleotides not matched to a gene: 2. CDR3 length: 11 amino acids. Germline V gene sequence: CDR1 DFQATT, CDR2 SNEGSKA (reference sequence). The DNA for the CDR3 is TGCAGTGCTTACAGGGGTTACGAGCAGTACATC. It is translated as CSAYRGYEQYI.

This clonotype showed up many times. This sequence joins TRBV24-1 and TRBJ2-5, with TRBD1 identical over 7 bases. CDR3 length equals 15 residues. Unmatched junction bases numbered 3, after V lost 2 bases and J lost 1 base. The germline gives CDR1 KGHDR, CDR2 SFDVKD. CDR3 nucleotides: TGTGCCACCAGTGATTCCCGGACAGGCCAAGAGACCCAGTACTTC. Encoded protein: CATSDSRTGQETQYF.

The CDR3 sequence: CSAVAGDWVEQYF. CDR3 in DNA: TGCAGTGCGGTAGCGGGAGATTGGGTTGAGCAGTACTTC. The chain employs TRBV20-1 and TRBJ2-7, with 9 nucleotides matching TRBD2. The junction had 10 bases not matched to a gene; V was cut back by 6 bases and J by 7 bases. Germline assignment: CDR1 DFQATT and CDR2 SNEGSKA (reference sequence). CDR3 length: 13 amino acids.

This clonotype has at least ten counts. The chain joins TRBV24-1 to TRBJ2-1, with 8 positions matching TRBD2. Per germline, CDR1 KGHDR and CDR2 SFDVKD. This CDR3 contains 14 residues. V was clipped by 1 base and J by 6 bases; unmatched bases: 1. The DNA of the CDR3 is TGTGCCACCAGTGATTTACGGGAGGGCAATGAGCAGTTCTTC. Its protein is CATSDLREGNEQFF.

For this clonotype: Sequence at one end of the junction differs from germline and may be a read error. V gene TRBV4-3 combines with J gene TRBJ1-6; the D is unclear. CDR1 is LGHNA and CDR2 is YSLEER in the germline V gene. The CDR3 is made up of 13 amino acids. CDR3 sequence: CASSPDWGSTLNF. The CDR3 bases are TGCGCCAGCAGCCCAGACTGGGGTTCAACCCTCAACTTT.

In this sample, this clonotype turned up many times. V gene TRBV18 combines with J gene TRBJ1-1; 7 positions agree with TRBD1. V lost 6 bases, J lost 3 bases, and 4 bases stayed unmatched. CDR3 length equals 13 residues. The germline CDR1 and CDR2 sequences are KGHSH and LQKENI. The CDR3 reads CASSSGQDTEAFF. The CDR3 coding sequence is TGTGCCAGCTCGTCTGGACAGGACACTGAAGCTTTCTTT.

This clonotype was seen at least ten times. The chain joins TRBV12-3 or TRBV12-4 to TRBJ1-1; TRBD1 might be the D (6 bases). The ends were cut back, 5 bases at V and 7 bases at J, with 14 bases in the middle. The CDR3 sequence is 13 residues long. The CDR3 DNA reads as TGTGCCAGCAGTCCGACGCGGGACATTGAAGCTTTCTTT. Translating it yields CASSPTRDIEAFF.

This clonotype was detected ten times or more. This chain uses TRBV20-1 with TRBJ2-1; TRBD2 aligns across 7 bases. The CDR3 is 14 residues long. Per germline, CDR1 DFQATT and CDR2 SNEGSKA (reference sequence). The V and J ends lost 5 bases and 4 bases, in that order; junction bases with no gene match: 8. The CDR3 bases are TGCAGTGCTCTCGAGCTAGCGGTGTACAATGAGCAGTTCTTC. Translated, it gives CSALELAVYNEQFF.

In its sample, this clonotype was seen many times. The V and J genes are TRBV5-5 and TRBJ1-6; possibly TRBD1 for D (5 bases). The CDR3 is 13 residues long. Trimming took off 3 bases at V and 10 bases at J, with 11 bases between the two ends. CDR1 SGHKS and CDR2 YYEKEE come from the germline V gene (reference sequence). CDR3 nucleotides: TGTGCCAGCAGCTGGGGGGTAGCATCACCCCTCCACTTT. Residues: CASSWGVASPLHF. Complete variable domain (other parts from reference TRBV5-5 and TRBJ1-6): DAGVTQSPTHLIKTRGQQVTLRCSPISGHKSVSWYQQVLGQGPQFIFQYYEKEERGRGNFPDRFSARQFPNYSSELNVNALLLGDSALYLCASSWGVASPLHFGNGTRLTVT.

This clonotype was picked up many times. Here the CDR3 reads CSARISYNEQFF. CDR3 bases: TGCAGTGCTAGGATATCCTACAATGAGCAGTTCTTC. J is TRBJ2-1 and V is TRBV20-1; D not resolved. Between the trimmed V and J ends, which lost 3 bases and 1 base, there was a span of 4 bases. Germline loops: CDR1 DFQATT, CDR2 SNEGSKA (reference sequence). The CDR3 runs 12 residues.

This clonotype was seen repeatedly, ten times or more. The chain links TRBV7-9 to TRBJ2-7; no definite D call. The CDR3 totals 14 residues. V lost 1 base, J lost 4 bases, and 11 bases lay in between. Germline CDR1 SEHNR, CDR2 FQNEAQ (reference sequence). CDR3 sequence: CASSLEMNPYEQYF. In nucleotides, the CDR3 is TGTGCCAGCAGCTTAGAAATGAATCCTTACGAGCAGTACTTC.

This clonotype was observed at least ten times. The chain is built from TRBV10-3 and TRBJ2-5; tentatively, D is TRBD1 (6 bases). The CDR3 covers 12 residues. Trimming stripped 5 bases from V and 4 bases from J, with 8 bases between. Germline V gene lookup returns CDR1 ENHRY and CDR2 SYGVKD. CDR3 sequence (DNA): TGTGCCATCAGTTCAGGGGCAGAGACCCAGTACTTC. Amino acids: CAISSGAETQYF.

J is TRBJ1-2 and V is TRBV5-1, with D tentatively TRBD1 (5 bases). The CDR3 sequence is 16 residues long. V was shortened by 0 bases and J by 1 base, with 13 bases between the two germline ends. Germline values: CDR1 SGHRS, CDR2 YFSETQ. CDR3 loop: CASSLAGRQNNYGYTF. The CDR3 nucleotides read TGCGCCAGCAGCTTGGCCGGGAGACAGAATAACTATGGCTACACCTTC. Filled out from reference TRBV5-1 and TRBJ1-2, the complete variable domain reads KAGVTQTPRYLIKTRGQQVTLSCSPISGHRSVSWYQQTPGQGLQFLFEYFSETQRNKGNFPGRFSGRQFSNSRSEMNVSTLELGDSALYLCASSLAGRQNNYGYTFGSGTRLTVV.

This clonotype occurred many times. The J gene is TRBJ2-1, the V gene TRBV20-1; TRBD2 aligns across 8 bases. Germline lookup yields CDR1 DFQATT and CDR2 SNEGSKA (reference sequence). Trimming at V came to 0 bases and at J to 9 bases, leaving 4 bases not matched to a gene. This CDR3 comprises 13 residues. The CDR3 here is CSAREGLVLEQFF. The CDR3 coding sequence is TGCAGTGCTAGAGAGGGACTAGTTCTTGAGCAGTTCTTC.

Ten or more counts support this clonotype. The chain couples TRBV7-2 to TRBJ1-4; D might be TRBD1 (5 bases). CDR1 is SGHTA, CDR2 FQGNSA, per germline. The CDR3 has 15 residues. V shed 3 bases and J shed 2 bases, with 10 bases lying between them. DNA for the CDR3: TGTGCCAGCAGCTTCAGGGAGGCGACTAATGAAAAACTGTTTTTT. This codes for CASSFREATNEKLFF.

In this sample, this clonotype turned up many times. The rearrangement joins TRBV20-1 to TRBJ2-5; D not certain. With 5 bases removed from V and 7 bases from J, the gap between germline ends came to 20 bases. The V gene's germline CDR1 is DFQATT and CDR2 SNEGSKA (reference sequence). This CDR3 is built from 14 residues. The CDR3 loop reads CSAQPTVLLGTQYF. The CDR3 bases are TGCAGTGCTCAACCCACAGTCCTGCTGGGGACCCAGTACTTC.